Listed here are 16 T cell receptor beta chains from one sample, sequenced in a study of radiation and T cells in renal cell carcinoma. The assay was immunoSEQ multiplex PCR, and TCRdb's table has in-frame clones only and misses some. Among roughly 13,000 clones listed, approximately 52% were seen once. As to treatment: treatment-naive control, cytoreductive nephrectomy. The sample consisted of tumor tissue, taken from a patient whose treatment was nephrectomy without radiotherapy. Receptors were obtained from a man aged 50-59 years with renal cell carcinoma.

The chain couples TRBV19 to TRBJ2-5; D is unclear. Trimming removed 0 bases at V and 7 bases at J, with 12 bases between. The CDR3 totals 14 residues. The germline CDR1 and CDR2 sequences are LNHDA and SQIVND (reference sequence). The CDR3 DNA follows: TGTGCCAGTAGTATAGACAGCGTAGGAAGGACCCAGTACTTC. It specifies CASSIDSVGRTQYF.

V and J are TRBV9 and TRBJ2-3, with 9 positions matching TRBD1. Germline V CDR1 and CDR2: SGDLS, YYNGEE. The CDR3 contains 15 residues. V lost 6 bases and J lost 4; bases outside the gene matches: 9. The CDR3 DNA follows: TGTGCCAGCACCCACCGGGACAGGGCTTCAGATACGCAGTATTTT. Translating gives CASTHRDRASDTQYF.

This clone was counted once. In nucleotides, the CDR3 is TGTGCCAGCAGCTTAGCTGGGTCGGGGGGGCCCTACGAGCAGTACTTC. Protein sequence: CASSLAGSGGPYEQYF. The chain recombines TRBV7-2 with TRBJ2-7; TRBD2 matches at 8 bases. The V and J ends lost 0 bases and 2 bases, in that order; junction bases with no gene match: 6. Looked up from germline, CDR1 is SGHTA and CDR2 is FQGNSA. The CDR3 is 16 amino acids.

The chain has TRBV6-6 and TRBJ1-4; possible D gene TRBD1, 5 bases. Trimming pared 5 bases from V and 8 bases from J, leaving 18 bases between. This CDR3 has 15 residues. CDR1 and CDR2 from the germline V gene are MNHNY and SVGAGI (reference sequence). The CDR3 sequence: CASSPNPGNREKLFF. CDR3 nucleotide sequence: TGTGCCAGCAGTCCAAACCCAGGGAATCGAGAAAAACTGTTTTTT.

The chain has TRBV7-2 and TRBJ2-2, with 8 bases fitting TRBD2. This CDR3 contains 17 residues. The J segment lost 1 base and the V segment lost 10 bases, leaving 14 bases of the junction unmatched. Germline lookup yields CDR1 SGHTA and CDR2 FQGNSA. The CDR3 reads CATSGGVQILNTGELFF. CDR3 DNA: TGTGCCACCTCGGGGGGGGTTCAAATATTGAACACCGGGGAGCTGTTTTTT.

This clone was seen a single time. The CDR3 is CASSRRDNSYEQYF. CDR3 sequence (DNA): TGTGCCAGCAGTCGCCGGGACAACTCCTACGAGCAGTACTTC. The chain recombines TRBV6-5 with TRBJ2-7; tentatively, D is TRBD1 (6 bases). Germline CDR1 and CDR2: MNHEY and SVGAGI. Between the trimmed V and J ends, which lost 5 bases and 0 bases, there was a span of 11 bases. The CDR3 spans 14 residues.

This sequence joins TRBV6-1 and TRBJ1-4, with TRBD1 matching over 11 bases. The CDR3 is made up of 15 amino acids. The junction had 1 base not matched to a gene; V was cut back by 5 bases and J by 2 bases. In germline, CDR1 is MNHNS, CDR2 SASEGT. The CDR3 loop is CASSRTGGTNEKLFF. The CDR3 DNA sequence: TGTGCCAGCAGTCGGACAGGGGGCACTAATGAAAAACTGTTTTTT.

This clone has more than one count but fewer than ten. The V and J genes are TRBV6-1 and TRBJ2-3; D uncertain. V gave up 1 base and J gave up 3 bases, with 14 bases separating them. The CDR3 extends over 16 amino acids. Germline V gives CDR1 MNHNS, CDR2 SASEGT. For the CDR3, the DNA is TGTGCCAGCAGTGAAGTCAAACGGGTTGGTACAGATACGCAGTATTTT. Encoded protein: CASSEVKRVGTDTQYF.

This clone was counted only a few times. The genes are TRBV6-6 and TRBJ1-1; D uncertain. Trimming pared 6 bases from V and 2 bases from J, leaving 10 bases between. Germline assignment: CDR1 MNHNY and CDR2 SVGAGI (reference sequence). The CDR3 covers 13 residues. CDR3 region: CASRGSGNTEAFF. The CDR3 DNA sequence: TGTGCCAGCAGGGGAAGCGGTAACACTGAAGCTTTCTTT.

V is TRBV19 and J is TRBJ2-3, with TRBD1 matching over 8 bases. Germline V gene lookup returns CDR1 LNHDA and CDR2 SQIVND (reference sequence). This CDR3 contains 16 residues. After removal of 5 bases from V and 0 bases from J, the junction contained 7 bases not matched to a gene. In nucleotides, the CDR3 is TGTGCCAGTAGTCTACGACAGGGGTCTAGCACAGATACGCAGTATTTT. Protein: CASSLRQGSSTDTQYF.

This clone is labeled large. V gene TRBV27 combines with J gene TRBJ1-2; D is perhaps TRBD1 (5 bases). CDR3 length equals 14 residues. V gave up 8 bases and J gave up 2 bases, with 15 bases separating them. In germline, CDR1 is MNHEY, CDR2 SMNVEV (reference sequence). The CDR3 sequence is CASGLRGANYGYTF. As DNA, the CDR3 is TGTGCCAGCGGCCTCCGAGGGGCGAACTATGGCTACACCTTC.

In this sample, this clone turned up a few times. This rearrangement joins TRBV5-1 to TRBJ2-2; 8 nucleotides align to TRBD1. Germline values: CDR1 SGHRS, CDR2 YFSETQ. This CDR3 spans 17 amino acids. V gave up 0 bases and J gave up 1 base; unmatched junction bases: 5. The CDR3 DNA is TGCGCCAGCAGCTTGGGGACAGGGTTTCGGAACACCGGGGAGCTGTTTTTT. It encodes CASSLGTGFRNTGELFF. Combining the CDR3 with reference TRBV5-1 and TRBJ2-2 gives the whole variable domain KAGVTQTPRYLIKTRGQQVTLSCSPISGHRSVSWYQQTPGQGLQFLFEYFSETQRNKGNFPGRFSGRQFSNSRSEMNVSTLELGDSALYLCASSLGTGFRNTGELFFGEGSRLTVL.

The chain combines TRBV13 with TRBJ1-3, with 7 bases matching TRBD1. The germline gives CDR1 PRHDT, CDR2 FYEKMQ (reference sequence). V shed 3 bases and J 0 bases; nucleotides not matched to a gene: 2. This CDR3 is 15 amino acids long. The chain's CDR3 is CASSFDRVSGNTIYF. In DNA, the CDR3 is TGTGCCAGCAGCTTCGACAGGGTCTCTGGAAACACCATATATTTT.

This clone was counted a few times. The chain joins TRBV10-3 to TRBJ2-1; 7 bases map to TRBD1. There are 13 residues in the CDR3. The V segment lost 2 bases and the J segment 10 bases; nucleotides outside the gene matches: 5. Germline lookup yields CDR1 ENHRY and CDR2 SYGVKD. The CDR3: CAISEQQGNEQFF. The CDR3 nucleotides read TGTGCCATCAGTGAGCAACAGGGGAACGAGCAGTTCTTC.

The V call is TRBV9, the J call TRBJ2-7, with D possibly being TRBD1 (7 bases). In germline, CDR1 is SGDLS, CDR2 YYNGEE. CDR3 length: 15 residues. Between the trimmed V and J ends, which lost 3 bases and 3 bases, there was a span of 16 bases. The CDR3 nucleotides are TGTGCCAGCAGCGCCTCGCAGGGGGGATACTACGAGCAGTACTTC. Translation gives CASSASQGGYYEQYF.

The chain carries TRBV5-1 and TRBJ2-1; weak D call: TRBD1 (6 bases). V was trimmed by 7 bases and J by 0 bases, leaving 11 bases between them. This CDR3 is built from 14 residues. The germline V gene has CDR1 SGHRS and CDR2 YFSETQ. The CDR3 DNA sequence: TGCGCCAGCTCGGACAGTAACTCCTACAATGAGCAGTTCTTC. Translated: CASSDSNSYNEQFF.